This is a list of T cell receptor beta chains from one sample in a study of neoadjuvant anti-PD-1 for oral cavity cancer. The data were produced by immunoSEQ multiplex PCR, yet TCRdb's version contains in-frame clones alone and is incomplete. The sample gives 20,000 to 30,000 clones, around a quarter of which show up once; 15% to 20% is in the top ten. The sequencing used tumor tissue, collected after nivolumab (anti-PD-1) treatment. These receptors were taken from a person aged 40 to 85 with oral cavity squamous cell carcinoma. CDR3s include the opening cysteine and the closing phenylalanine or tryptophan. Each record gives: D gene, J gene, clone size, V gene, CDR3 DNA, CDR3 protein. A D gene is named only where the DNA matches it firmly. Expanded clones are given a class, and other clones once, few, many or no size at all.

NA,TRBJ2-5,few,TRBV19,TGTGCCAGTACCGAACAAGAGACCCAGTACTTC,CASTEQETQYF
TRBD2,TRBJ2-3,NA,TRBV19,TGTGCCAGTACCTCACTAGCGGGGAGCACAGATACGCAGTATTTT,CASTSLAGSTDTQYF
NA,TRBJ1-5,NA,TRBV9,TGTGCCAGCAGCGTAGAGGGGATTAGCAATCAGCCCCAGCATTTT,CASSVEGISNQPQHF
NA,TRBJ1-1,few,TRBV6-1,TGTGCCAGCAGTAACGCAGGACATAACACTGAAGCTTTCTTT,CASSNAGHNTEAFF
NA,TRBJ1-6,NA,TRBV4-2,TGTGCCAGCAGCCAAAGGCTTCTTGAGAATAATTCACCCCTCCACTTT,CASSQRLLENNSPLHF
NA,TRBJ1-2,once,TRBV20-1,TGCAGGGGGGGGATGACGGATGGCTACACCTTC,CRGGMTDGYTF
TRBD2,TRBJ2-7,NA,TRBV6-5,TGTGCCAGCAGCAGTATAGCGGGGGCCTCCTACGAGCAGTACTTC,CASSSIAGASYEQYF
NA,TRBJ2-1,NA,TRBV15,TGTGCCACCAGTCCTGAGCCATGGGACAATGAGCAGTTCTTC,CATSPEPWDNEQFF
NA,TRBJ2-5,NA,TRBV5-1,TGCGCCAGCAGCCGAGAAGTACGCCAAGAGACCCAGTACTTC,CASSREVRQETQYF
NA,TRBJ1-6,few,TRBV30,TGTGCCAGTACCTTGGCGGGACGGGATTCACCCCTCCACTTT,CASTLAGRDSPLHF
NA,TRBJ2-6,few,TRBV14,TGTGCCAGCAGCCATTGGACCCCATTTTCTGGGGCCAACGTCCTGACTTTC,CASSHWTPFSGANVLTF
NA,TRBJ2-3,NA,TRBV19,TGTGCCAGTAGTATAGGGCTGAGCACAGATACGCAGTATTTT,CASSIGLSTDTQYF
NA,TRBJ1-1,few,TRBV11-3,TGTGCCAGCAGCTGGACAGCGAACACTGAAGCTTTCTTT,CASSWTANTEAFF
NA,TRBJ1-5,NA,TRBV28,TGTGCCAGCAGCCCGCCCTCGGACACGGCGCCCCAGCATTTT,CASSPPSDTAPQHF
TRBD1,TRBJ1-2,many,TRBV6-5,TGTGCCAGCATCGGGACAGGGAGCGCCTATGGCTACACCTTC,CASIGTGSAYGYTF
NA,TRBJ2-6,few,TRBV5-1,TGCGCCAGCAGCTTAGGGGGCTCTGGGGCCAACGTCCTGACTTTC,CASSLGGSGANVLTF
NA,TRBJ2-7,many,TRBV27,TGTGCCAGCAGTTTAGGGCTAACGGGCTCTCGGGGCGAGCAGTACTTC,CASSLGLTGSRGEQYF
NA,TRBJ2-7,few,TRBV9,TGTGCCAGCAGACCTAGCGTGGTTGCCTACGAGCAGTACTTC,CASRPSVVAYEQYF
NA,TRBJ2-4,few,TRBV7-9,TGTGCCAGCAGCTTAGCGGCAGGCCGTAAAAACATTCAGTACTTC,CASSLAAGRKNIQYF
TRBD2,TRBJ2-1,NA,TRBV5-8,TGTGCCAGCAGCCCCGGGACTAGCGTTTACAATGAGCAGTTCTTC,CASSPGTSVYNEQFF
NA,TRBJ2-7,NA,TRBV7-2,TGTGCCAGCAGCTACCGGGACTCTGAGACTAAGCAGTACTTC,CASSYRDSETKQYF
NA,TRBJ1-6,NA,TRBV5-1,TGCGCCAGCAGCTTATTTTCGAGGGGAGTGGATAATTCACCCCTCCACTTT,CASSLFSRGVDNSPLHF
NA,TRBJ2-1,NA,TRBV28,TGTGCCAGCAGCCTGGGGGGGGGCAACTTGCATGAGCAGTTCTTC,CASSLGGGNLHEQFF
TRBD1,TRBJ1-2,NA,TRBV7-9,TGTGCCAGCAGTTCGGGGACAGGGCCGTATGGCTACACCTTC,CASSSGTGPYGYTF
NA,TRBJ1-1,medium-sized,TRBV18,TGTGCCAGCTCACCACGGACAAAACTAATGAACACTGAAGCTTTCTTT,CASSPRTKLMNTEAFF
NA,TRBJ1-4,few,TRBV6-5,TGTGCCAGCAGTTACTTCAGGGGAGGTGAAAAACTGTTTTTT,CASSYFRGGEKLFF
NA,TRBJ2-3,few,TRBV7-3,TGTGCCAGCAGCCAGACAACAGATACGCAGTATTTT,CASSQTTDTQYF
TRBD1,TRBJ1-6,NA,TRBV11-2,TGTGCCAGCAGCCTATGGACAGGGAGGAATTCACCCCTCCACTTT,CASSLWTGRNSPLHF
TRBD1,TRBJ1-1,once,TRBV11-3,TGTGCCAGCAGCACAGGGGCCGGGAACACTGAAGCTTTCTTT,CASSTGAGNTEAFF